This T cell receptor beta chain emerged from a study of cytomegalovirus exposure and HLA in healthy donors (dated by TCRdb to 2016 to 2017). For context, the study as a whole: An earlier analysis of some 600 of the donors reported about 260 Gb of sequence data and 117 million unique TCR beta sequences obtained from approximately 180 million T cells. An early release that covered around 590 HLA-typed donors contained around 300 gigabases of sequencing data and around 85 million unique TCR sequences. Of the 300 to 450 genotyped donors, less than 85% were placed in the genetic ancestry cluster associated with self-reported Caucasian donors. The aim of the study was to test whether cataloging public T cell receptors could identify signatures of past pathogen exposure. The study profiled the T cell repertoires of some 610 subjects by immunosequencing and related them to cytomegalovirus serostatus. Besides the first cohort of 666 subjects, a separate validation cohort made up of 120 different subjects was used. To predict cytomegalovirus infection status, the study brought together high-throughput TCR immunosequencing, statistical association of individual TCRs with disease status, and machine learning. In a later analysis, previously published TCR beta repertoires from hundreds of donors were re-analyzed and high-resolution HLA genotyping was added so that TCR occurrence patterns could be studied. Rather than drawing on any new phenotypic data, the later analysis identified candidate immune exposures from TCR beta sequences and the way those sequences occurred across donors. To decide whether each TCR beta V gene segment behaved as functional or pseudogenic, an earlier analysis of some 540 of the donors relied on high-throughput TCR beta sequencing. Donor age, sex, ethnicity and CMV serostatus were compiled together with the repertoire data. Genome-wide SNP genotypes for about three fifths of the roughly 670 donors were used in a later genetic analysis, which treated that subset as a discovery cohort. All discovery cohort repertoires had been generated using a single sequencing platform. HLA typing covered class I and class II loci at four-digit resolution. Typing coverage differed by locus: A, B, C, DRB1 and DQB1 were typed in about 629-640 donors, DQA1 in around 500, DPA1 in around 600, and DPB1 in roughly 470. Roughly five DR-DQ haplotypes were handled as single units for association and clustering, since linkage in the cohort was strong. Across some 400 genotyped donors of the cohort, an average of roughly 230,000 unique TCR beta nucleotide sequences per donor were sequenced, and approximately 17% of those sequences were non-productive. The investigation overall reported the following: Because some donors lacked HLA typing at each locus, the association tests relied only on the typed subset. A few of the identified cytomegalovirus-associated TCR beta chains were confirmed in vitro to be specific for cytomegalovirus antigens. V-gene and J-gene trimming of TCR beta chains was associated with a missense DCLRE1C variant in a later genetic analysis, and the association was replicated in an independent cohort. According to a later analysis, parvovirus B19, influenza, CMV and Epstein-Barr virus appeared linked to several top co-occurrence clusters. Cytomegalovirus status was reported to be diagnosed by the classifier with high specificity and sensitivity in both the original and validation cohorts. Most TCR sequences were seen in very few donors, while some public TCRs were found in many individuals. According to a later genetic analysis, donors in an Asian-associated ancestry cluster had fewer N-insertions in productive TCRs than the approximately 630-donor mean. The earlier analysis of 587 of the donors excluded 15 to 20 rarely observed V segments, including chromosome 9 orphons, because counts were too low. A later analysis found that HLA-associated TCR beta chains were more clonally expanded and had lower generation probabilities than equally common non-associated chains. A later analysis found that TCR association rates varied across HLA loci, with DRB1 alleles showing the most associated TCRs and HLA-C alleles the fewest. In a later analysis, most CMV-associated TCR beta chains were found to appear HLA-restricted, with HLA associations seemingly driven largely by CMV exposure. When HLA alleles, especially DR and DQ, strongly co-occurred, TCR associations were difficult to assign to individual alleles. In an earlier analysis of some 540 of the donors, most TCR beta V segments appeared in productive rearrangements about 90% or about 30% of the time, broadly matching IMGT annotations. A total of roughly 160 TCR beta chains were listed by the study as associated with cytomegalovirus. It was suggested by the authors that the approach could potentially be generalized to other disease states and immunological phenotypes. Immune exposure information for the cohort was limited to CMV serostatus. Specific HLA alleles were associated with roughly 16,000 TCR beta sequences at a false discovery rate of 0.05 in a later analysis. The presence/absence analyses assumed that sequencing depth was roughly uniform across donors, and that assumption may not be true. A further reported finding was that TCR beta sequences accurately predicted the HLA-A and HLA-B alleles for most subjects in the first cohort. Some IMGT-functional V segments, including TRBV6-2 and TRBV6-3, could not be told apart with the 87-base-pair reads, so those segments were excluded. A cluster of highly shared sequence variants was judged likely to be a technical artifact of the sequencing pipeline. The cohort was sequenced for TCR beta chains only, and without alpha or paired-chain data the features that could be detected were limited. Correlated functional status among segregating V segments might reflect linkage disequilibrium, but an unknown experimental factor could not be ruled out.

The cohort comprised hundreds of healthy bone marrow donors. All cohort members were sampled while nominally healthy, although unrecorded immune exposures were likely present. The donor was CMV seropositive and was included in the group of some 290 seropositive cohort members. Every donor gave a peripheral blood sample, and the peripheral blood mononuclear cells from that sample were used for TCR beta sequencing. Genomic DNA extraction from the blood cell samples was performed with the Qiagen DNeasy Blood Extraction Kit. CDR1 and CDR2, looked up from the germline V gene, are SGDLS and YYNGEE. The cysteine opens and the phenylalanine closes a CDR3 of 15 amino acids. Only the CDR3 DNA is retained, 45 bases long and in frame from the first base. Trimming removed 4 bases from V and 9 bases from J; the gene matches leave 10 bases unexplained. Libraries were built with the immunoSEQ multiplex PCR assay. The multiplex PCR relied on a mix of 60 forward primers for TCR Vbeta segments and 13 reverse primers for TCR Jbeta segments. The CDR3 region of rearranged TCR beta genes was amplified from genomic DNA by a multiplex PCR assay. On the Illumina HiSeq System, the amplified TCR beta libraries were sequenced as 87-base-pair reads. The source study handled its data this way. In a later analysis, tens of millions of unique TCR beta chains were counted across the approximately 670 repertoires, and around 10 million of these chains were shared by at least two donors. Raw reads were error-corrected and collapsed into unique sequences with a nearest-neighbor algorithm that merged closely related sequences to remove PCR and sequencing errors. To assign V, D and J gene segments, CDR3 sequences were aligned to IMGT reference sequences. For a sequence to be retained, a match of at least six nucleotides was required to both a V gene segment and a J gene segment. Rearrangements were called productive when the CDR3 lacked stop codons and stayed in frame with V and J; all others were non-productive. CDR3 was defined by IMGT convention, running from the second conserved V-encoded cysteine to the conserved J-encoded phenylalanine. The earlier analysis of some 580 of the donors excluded any sequence lacking an unambiguous match to a single V gene segment. An earlier analysis of 587 of the donors called V segments functional above 56.7% productive rearrangements and segregating when the between-donor standard deviation exceeded 5%. To diagnose cytomegalovirus status from the catalog of TCR beta chain sequences, a statistical classification framework was built. A later analysis assigned V and J genes by comparing TCR nucleotide sequences with IMGT/GENE-DB human TR gene sequences. Using the TCRdist pipeline, a later analysis assigned CDR3 sequences along with most-parsimonious VDJ recombination scenarios. In a later analysis, each TCR beta chain was defined by its CDR3 amino acid sequence together with its V-gene family, and reads without a unique V-gene family were excluded. To address suspected cross-contamination and a sequencing artifact, a later analysis removed around 590 highly shared, low-generation-probability nucleotide sequences. In a later analysis, a clonal expansion index for each public chain was calculated from normalized within-repertoire ranks of inferred template counts. In a later analysis, generation probabilities were computed using a VDJ recombination model fitted to out-of-frame rearrangements, and the results were checked against IGoR. In a later analysis, hypergeometric tests were used to score TCR-TCR, TCR-HLA and TCR-CMV co-occurrence, with a repertoire-size bias correction applied to TCR pairs. False discovery rates were estimated in a later analysis by permuting HLA or CMV assignments 20 times. A later analysis grouped co-occurring TCRs with DBSCAN, adding TCRdist sequence similarity when clustering within HLA-allele-positive subsets. Repertoires with fewer than 30,000 or more than 120,000 public chains were left out of co-occurrence clustering, as were five repertoires with anomalous nucleotide sharing. Sourced from immuneACCESS, this table was stored by TCRdb with only in-frame sequences that have V and J called. A share of the clones is absent; for the studies checked, an unresolved V gene accounts for under half, and the remainder has no known explanation. That table gives V, J and clone size, and the DNA gave D and trimming. This sample gives about 160,000 clones in total; about 80% of them show up just once. About 9.6% of the sample is held by the ten biggest clonotypes.

On this clone itself: Its antigen target is currently unknown. There are no base qualities to consult, and no much larger clone falls within one base.

The sequence links TRBV9 to TRBJ2-1, with 10 bases in between that match TRBD2. This receptor was taken from a man between 18 and 29 years old in good health and CMV-seropositive. Sequenced input: PBMCs. Here the CDR3 is given as CASSPQRGGLGEQFF. Read as DNA, the sequence is TGTGCCAGCAGCCCGCAGCGGGGGGGCTTAGGTGAGCAGTTCTTC.